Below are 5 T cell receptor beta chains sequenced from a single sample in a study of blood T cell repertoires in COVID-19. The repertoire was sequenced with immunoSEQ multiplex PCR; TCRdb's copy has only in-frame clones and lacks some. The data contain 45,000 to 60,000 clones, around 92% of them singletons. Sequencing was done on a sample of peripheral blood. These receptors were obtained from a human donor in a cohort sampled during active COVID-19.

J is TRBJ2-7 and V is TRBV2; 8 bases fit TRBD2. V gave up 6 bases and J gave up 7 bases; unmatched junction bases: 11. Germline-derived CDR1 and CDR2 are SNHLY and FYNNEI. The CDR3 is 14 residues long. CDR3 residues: CASSSGTRALEQYF. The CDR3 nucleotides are TGTGCCAGCAGCAGCGGGACTAGGGCCCTGGAGCAGTACTTC.

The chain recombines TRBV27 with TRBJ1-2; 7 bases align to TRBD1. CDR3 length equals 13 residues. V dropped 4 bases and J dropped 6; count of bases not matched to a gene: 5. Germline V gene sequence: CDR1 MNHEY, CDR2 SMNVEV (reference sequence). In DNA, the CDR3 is TGTGCCAGCAGTTCGGGGACAGACCATGGCTACACCTTC. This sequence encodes CASSSGTDHGYTF.

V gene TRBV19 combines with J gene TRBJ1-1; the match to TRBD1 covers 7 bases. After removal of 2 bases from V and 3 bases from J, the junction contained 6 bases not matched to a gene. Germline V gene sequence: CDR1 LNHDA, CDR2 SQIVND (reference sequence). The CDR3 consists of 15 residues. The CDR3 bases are TGTGCCAGTAGTATAACAGGGGTGAAGGACACTGAAGCTTTCTTT. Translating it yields CASSITGVKDTEAFF.

In nucleotides, the CDR3 is TGTGCCAGCACCCCGGGACAGGGAAGTGTCTATGGCTACACCTTC. Its translation: CASTPGQGSVYGYTF. V usage is TRBV2 and J usage is TRBJ1-2, with TRBD1 matching 9 bases. Trimming at V came to 7 bases and at J to 4 bases, leaving 10 bases not matched to a gene. The CDR3 contains 15 residues. The germline CDR1 and CDR2 sequences are SNHLY and FYNNEI.

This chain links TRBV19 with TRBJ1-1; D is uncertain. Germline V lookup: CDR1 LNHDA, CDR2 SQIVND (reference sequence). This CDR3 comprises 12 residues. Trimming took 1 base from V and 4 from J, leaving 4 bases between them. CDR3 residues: CASSIGATEAFF. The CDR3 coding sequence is TGTGCCAGTAGTATAGGGGCCACTGAAGCTTTCTTT.